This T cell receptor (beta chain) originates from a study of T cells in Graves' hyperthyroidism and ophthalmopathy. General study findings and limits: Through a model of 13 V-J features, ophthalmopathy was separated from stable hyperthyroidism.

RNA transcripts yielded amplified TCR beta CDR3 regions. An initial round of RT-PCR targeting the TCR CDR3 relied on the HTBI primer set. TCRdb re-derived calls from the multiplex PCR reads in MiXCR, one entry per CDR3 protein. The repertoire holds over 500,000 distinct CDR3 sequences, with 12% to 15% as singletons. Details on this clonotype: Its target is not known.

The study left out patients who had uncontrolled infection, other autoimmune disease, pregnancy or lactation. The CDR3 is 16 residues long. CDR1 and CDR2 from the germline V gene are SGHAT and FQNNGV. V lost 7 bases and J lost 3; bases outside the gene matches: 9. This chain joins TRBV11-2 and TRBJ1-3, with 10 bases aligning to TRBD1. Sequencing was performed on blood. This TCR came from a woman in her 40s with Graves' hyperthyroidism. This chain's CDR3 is CASTFAGQGVGNTIYF. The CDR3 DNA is TGTGCCAGCACCTTTGCCGGACAGGGGGTTGGAAACACCATATATTTT.